The next 15 T cell receptor beta chains were all read from a single sample in a study of cytomegalovirus exposure and HLA in healthy donors. PCR used 60 Vbeta primers and 13 Jbeta primers. Repertoires were generated with immunoSEQ multiplex PCR, while TCRdb's copy carries only in-frame clones and drops some. The sample lists tens of thousands of clones, approximately 82% seen once, with around 21% in the top ten. The specimen sequenced was PBMCs. These receptors were collected from a woman between 40 and 55 years old in good health and CMV-seropositive.

The V call is TRBV4-3, the J call TRBJ1-2; TRBD1 matches 10 bases. Per germline, CDR1 LGHNA and CDR2 YSLEER. CDR3 length: 14 residues. After removal of 3 bases from V and 3 bases from J, the junction contained 1 base not matched to a gene. The DNA for the CDR3 is TGCGCCAGCAGCCAGGGGACAGGGGACTATGGCTACACCTTC. As protein: CASSQGTGDYGYTF.

V usage is TRBV7-9 and J usage is TRBJ2-3, with 14 bases that match TRBD2. The V segment lost 8 bases and the J segment 3 bases; nucleotides outside the gene matches: 4. Germline CDR1 and CDR2: SEHNR and FQNEAQ (reference sequence). The CDR3 contains 15 residues. The CDR3 sequence: CASGGTSGSTDTQYF. The CDR3 DNA reads TGTGCCAGCGGGGGGACTAGCGGGAGTACAGATACGCAGTATTTT. The full variable domain, with the rest looked up from reference TRBV7-9 and TRBJ2-3, is DTGVSQNPRHKITKRGQNVTFRCDPISEHNRLYWYRQTLGQGPEFLTYFQNEAQLEKSRLLSDRFSAERPKGSFSTLEIQRTEQGDSAMYLCASGGTSGSTDTQYFGPGTRLTVL.

The rearrangement joins TRBV7-6 to TRBJ1-4; TRBD1 is a possible D gene (6 bases). Per germline, CDR1 SGHVS and CDR2 FNYEAQ. The germline V and J ends were trimmed by 4 bases and 7 bases, with 22 bases remaining between them. This CDR3 region has 17 residues. The CDR3 DNA reads as TGTGCCAGCAGCTCAATTTTCCACAGGGCTGGCGGTGAAAAACTGTTTTTT. It specifies CASSSIFHRAGGEKLFF.

Points on this clone: Other DNA sequences within the sample encode an identical CDR3. The rearrangement uses TRBV11-2 and TRBJ1-2, with D uncertain. The germline gives CDR1 SGHAT, CDR2 FQNNGV. V lost 1 base, J lost 7 bases, and 4 bases lay in between. The CDR3 has 11 residues. The CDR3 region is CASSLGAGYTF. The CDR3, as DNA: TGTGCCAGCAGCTTAGGGGCTGGCTACACCTTC.

The chain is built from TRBV30 and TRBJ2-7, with 7 bases fitting TRBD1. With 1 base clipped from V and 6 bases from J, the junction kept 12 bases outside the gene matches. CDR3 length equals 15 residues. Germline V gives CDR1 GTSNPN, CDR2 SVGIG (reference sequence). The CDR3 loop is CAWSGAGGMGSEQYF. CDR3 DNA: TGTGCCTGGAGTGGGGCAGGGGGAATGGGGAGCGAGCAGTACTTC.

The table lists this clone with a count of one. This chain joins TRBV5-1 and TRBJ2-6, with D possibly being TRBD1 (8 bases). The V gene's germline CDR1 is SGHRS and CDR2 YFSETQ. V shed 1 base and J shed 2 bases, with 13 bases lying between them. The CDR3 extends over 17 amino acids. This CDR3 reads CASSLLQGGTGANVLTF. The CDR3 coding sequence is TGCGCCAGCAGCTTGTTACAGGGGGGGACTGGGGCCAACGTCCTGACTTTC.

This chain uses TRBV9 with TRBJ2-3, with 9 bases that match TRBD1. Germline V CDR1 and CDR2: SGDLS, YYNGEE. There are 16 residues in the CDR3. The trim removed 4 bases at V and 8 bases at J, leaving 14 bases unmatched. In DNA, the CDR3 is TGTGCCAGCAGCACAGCTCCGGGACAGGGCCCCGTTACGCAGTATTTT. It translates to CASSTAPGQGPVTQYF. Filled out from reference TRBV9 and TRBJ2-3, the complete variable domain reads DSGVTQTPKHLITATGQRVTLRCSPRSGDLSVYWYQQSLDQGLQFLIQYYNGEERAKGNILERFSAQQFPDLHSELNLSSLELGDSALYFCASSTAPGQGPVTQYFGPGTRLTVL.

The chain is built from TRBV5-1 and TRBJ1-1; 8 bases fit TRBD1. The CDR3 is made up of 15 amino acids. CDR1 and CDR2 (germline): SGHRS, YFSETQ. J gave up 1 base and V 6 bases, and 8 bases lay outside the gene matches. The CDR3: CASTPRQGSNTEAFF. CDR3 in DNA: TGCGCCAGCACCCCCCGACAGGGGTCGAACACTGAAGCTTTCTTT.

This chain uses TRBV7-3 with TRBJ2-1; a possible D gene is TRBD2 (6 bases). Germline CDR1 and CDR2: SGHTA and FQGTGA. Trimming stripped 2 bases from V and 3 bases from J, with 11 bases between. The CDR3 contains 15 residues. The CDR3 spells CASSLSGGFYNEQFF. CDR3 bases: TGTGCCAGCAGCTTATCTGGGGGGTTCTACAATGAGCAGTTCTTC. The whole variable domain, filled in from reference TRBV7-3 and TRBJ2-1, reads GAGVSQTPSNKVTEKGKYVELRCDPISGHTALYWYRQSLGQGPEFLIYFQGTGAADDSGLPNDRFFAVRPEGSVSTLKIQRTERGDSAVYLCASSLSGGFYNEQFFGPGTRLTVL.

The chain is built from TRBV10-3 and TRBJ1-5; no firm D call. This CDR3 contains 12 residues. V was cut by 5 bases and J by 6 bases, with 8 bases left in between. Germline lookup yields CDR1 ENHRY and CDR2 SYGVKD. The CDR3: CAISPPGQPQHF. The CDR3 nucleotides read TGTGCCATCAGTCCGCCCGGTCAGCCCCAGCATTTT.

The chain links TRBV2 to TRBJ2-6; D might be TRBD1 (6 bases). This CDR3 is 16 amino acids long. V was shortened by 10 bases and J by 2 bases, with 18 bases between the two germline ends. Germline CDR1 reads SNHLY; CDR2 reads FYNNEI. In DNA, the CDR3 is TGTGCCACGAACAGGGAATCGAGCCCTGGGGCCAACGTCCTGACTTTC. This encodes CATNRESSPGANVLTF.

CDR3 DNA: TGTGCCAGCAGCTCGGGACAGGGAGGAGGCTACACCTTC. Translating gives CASSSGQGGGYTF. This chain connects TRBV7-3 to TRBJ1-2; 9 positions match TRBD1. The CDR3 contains 13 residues. CDR1 SGHTA and CDR2 FQGTGA come from the germline V gene. J was trimmed by 8 bases and V by 4 bases; bases with no gene match: 5. Full variable domain (remainder filled in from reference TRBV7-3 and TRBJ1-2): GAGVSQTPSNKVTEKGKYVELRCDPISGHTALYWYRQSLGQGPEFLIYFQGTGAADDSGLPNDRFFAVRPEGSVSTLKIQRTERGDSAVYLCASSSGQGGGYTFGSGTRLTVV.

The CDR3 sequence is CASNILGAEAPNYGYTF. CDR3 sequence (DNA): TGTGCCAGTAATATCCTTGGAGCTGAAGCTCCTAACTATGGCTACACCTTC. The chain combines TRBV19 with TRBJ1-2; D unresolved. This CDR3 is 17 amino acids long. V was cut by 7 bases and J by 0 bases, with 21 bases left in between. From germline, CDR1 is LNHDA and CDR2 SQIVND (reference sequence).

This sequence joins TRBV19 and TRBJ1-2, with a weak D call TRBD1 (6 bases). Germline V gene data show CDR1 as LNHDA and CDR2 as SQIVND (reference sequence). V lost 11 bases and J 6 bases, leaving 19 bases between the germline ends. The CDR3 sequence is 13 residues long. The CDR3 region has the DNA TGTGCCGGTTGGGACACCCGGGCACATGGCTACACCTTC. It specifies CAGWDTRAHGYTF.

The chain carries TRBV18 and TRBJ1-3, with D tentatively TRBD1 (6 bases). In germline, CDR1 is KGHSH, CDR2 LQKENI. The CDR3 totals 16 residues. V was clipped by 3 bases and J by 0 bases, with 12 bases between them. This chain's CDR3 is CASSPGQRRSGNTIYF. The CDR3 DNA follows: TGTGCCAGCTCACCTGGACAGCGACGCTCTGGAAACACCATATATTTT.